The 17 T cell receptor beta chains below were found in one sample sequenced in a study of CD8 T cells in ankylosing spondylitis. These TCRs are of unknown antigen specificity. Study outcomes and limitations: What seemed typical of ankylosing spondylitis blood was a TCR beta motif built from several highly homologous variants.

A single record per CDR3 protein comes from TCRdb applying MiXCR to the 5' RACE reads. The data hold about 400,000 distinct CDR3 sequences, with approximately 20% observed a single time. Specimen: blood, either unsorted or a sorted T cell fraction (not recorded which). The receptors shown here come from a male donor with ankylosing spondylitis.

This clonotype was counted ten times or more. The chain carries TRBV4-3 and TRBJ2-7, with 10 positions matching TRBD1. The ends lost 3 bases at V and 6 bases at J; junction bases unmatched: 11. Germline V gene lookup returns CDR1 LGHNA and CDR2 YSLEER. The CDR3 has 16 amino acids. This CDR3 is CASSQYAGTGEGEQYF. The DNA for the CDR3 is TGCGCCAGCAGCCAGTACGCCGGGACAGGGGAAGGCGAGCAGTACTTC.

The V gene is TRBV7-8, the J gene TRBJ1-2; possibly TRBD1 for D (5 bases). Germline V gene data show CDR1 as SGHVS and CDR2 as FQNEAQ. The CDR3 length is 13 residues. V shed 4 bases and J shed 8 bases, with 14 bases lying between them. This CDR3 reads CASSSRDRWGYTF. Written as DNA, the CDR3 is TGTGCCAGCAGCTCCCGGGACCGGTGGGGCTACACCTTC. Supplemented by reference TRBV7-8 and TRBJ1-2, the full variable domain reads GAGVSQSPRYKVAKRGQDVALRCDPISGHVSLFWYQQALGQGPEFLTYFQNEAQLDKSGLPSDRFFAERPEGSVSTLKIQRTQQEDSAVYLCASSSRDRWGYTFGSGTRLTVV.

The chain uses TRBV7-2 and TRBJ1-1; 7 bases are shared with TRBD1. The trim removed 4 bases at V and 3 bases at J, leaving 5 bases unmatched. The V gene's germline CDR1 is SGHTA and CDR2 FQGNSA. This CDR3 is 14 amino acids long. The CDR3 region has the DNA TGTGCCAGCAGCTACAGGGGTTGGGACACTGAAGCTTTCTTT. Its translation is CASSYRGWDTEAFF.

This clonotype was seen only a few times. This chain uses TRBV6-1 with TRBJ2-7; D unresolved. The V gene lost 6 bases and the J gene lost 5 bases, with 17 bases spanning the gap. CDR1 and CDR2 (germline): MNHNS, SASEGT. This CDR3 has 14 amino acids. CDR3 sequence (DNA): TGTGCCAGCAGGCTGCCCTCAGCCTACGACGAGCAGTACTTC. As protein: CASRLPSAYDEQYF.

The genes are TRBV6-2 or TRBV6-3 and TRBJ2-1, with 15 bases fitting TRBD2. The V segment lost 1 base and the J segment 0 bases; nucleotides outside the gene matches: 7. The CDR3 extends over 20 amino acids. From germline, CDR1 is MNHEY and CDR2 SVGEGT. In DNA form, the CDR3 reads TGTGCCAGCAGTTACTTTCTTGGGACTAGCGGGAGGAGCTCCTACAATGAGCAGTTCTTC. Its translation: CASSYFLGTSGRSSYNEQFF.

J is TRBJ1-1 and V is TRBV7-9; the D gene is possibly TRBD1 (5 bases). The V end lost 5 bases, the J end lost 5 bases, and 12 bases lay between the germline ends. Germline V gene lookup returns CDR1 SEHNR and CDR2 FQNEAQ (reference sequence). This CDR3 region has 13 residues. The CDR3 reads CASSGAVGTEAFF. DNA for the CDR3: TGTGCCAGCAGCGGGGCGGTTGGTACTGAAGCTTTCTTT.

This clonotype was observed a handful of times. The CDR3 DNA reads as TGTGCCTGGAGTAACCTACCGCGCCCGTACGAGCAGTACTTC. Residues: CAWSNLPRPYEQYF. The gene calls are TRBV30 and TRBJ2-7; no clear D gene. Trimming took 2 bases from V and 4 from J, leaving 15 bases between them. The length of the CDR3 is 14 residues. The V gene's germline CDR1 is GTSNPN and CDR2 SVGIG (reference sequence).

The chain couples TRBV7-2 to TRBJ2-5, with D perhaps assigned TRBD1 or TRBD2 (6 bases each). Germline V gene sequence: CDR1 SGHTA, CDR2 FQGNSA. The CDR3 loop spans 15 amino acids. Trimming cost V 1 base and J 5 bases, with 14 bases left between them. The CDR3 is CASSLGGAGVETQYF. The CDR3 DNA sequence: TGTGCCAGCAGCTTAGGCGGGGCAGGGGTGGAGACCCAGTACTTC.

V usage is TRBV4-2 and J usage is TRBJ2-5, with a possible D match to TRBD2 (5 bases). Per the germline V gene, CDR1 is LGHNA and CDR2 is YNFKEQ. This CDR3 spans 16 amino acids. The V gene lost 5 bases and the J gene lost 5 bases, with 21 bases spanning the gap. The chain's CDR3 is CASSGSGMAKGETQYF. In nucleotides, the CDR3 is TGTGCCAGCAGCGGATCCGGGATGGCCAAAGGGGAGACCCAGTACTTC.

This clonotype was found a few times. This chain joins TRBV12-3 or TRBV12-4 and TRBJ2-3; D gene uncertain. CDR3 length equals 13 residues. V lost 4 bases to trimming and J lost 1 base, with 6 bases between them. The CDR3 region is CASSSYGTDTQYF. DNA of the CDR3: TGTGCCAGCAGTTCTTACGGCACAGATACGCAGTATTTT.

V usage is TRBV20-1 and J usage is TRBJ2-1; a possible D gene is TRBD1 (6 bases). Germline V gene lookup returns CDR1 DFQATT and CDR2 SNEGSKA (reference sequence). V was shortened by 4 bases and J by 10 bases, with 17 bases between the two germline ends. The CDR3 totals 13 residues. CDR3 residues: CSANIGGAIEQFF. In nucleotides, the CDR3 is TGCAGTGCTAATATAGGGGGAGCGATAGAGCAGTTCTTC.

This clonotype was found a few times. The J gene is TRBJ2-1, the V gene TRBV11-2, with 7 bases lining up with TRBD2. Germline CDR1 reads SGHAT; CDR2 reads FQNNGV. The trim removed 0 bases at V and 4 bases at J, leaving 3 bases unmatched. This CDR3 has 15 amino acids. The CDR3 coding sequence is TGTGCCAGCAGCTTAGAGCGGGAGACGTACAATGAGCAGTTCTTC. The encoded protein is CASSLERETYNEQFF.

This clonotype was picked up a small number of times. CDR3 DNA: TGTGCCAGCAGTTATTCTACCAAAGAGACCCAGTACTTC. Translation gives CASSYSTKETQYF. The chain is built from TRBV6-5 and TRBJ2-5; D is uncertain. Germline lookup yields CDR1 MNHEY and CDR2 SVGAGI. The CDR3 runs to 13 residues. Deletions cut 3 bases from V and 3 bases from J, with 8 bases between.

The chain couples TRBV7-8 to TRBJ2-2, with 8 bases fitting TRBD1. The CDR3 is 15 residues long. The V gene's germline CDR1 is SGHVS and CDR2 FQNEAQ. V lost 7 bases and J lost 4; bases outside the gene matches: 8. Here the CDR3 DNA reads TGTGCCAGCATCCCTACCAGGGGGCTCACCGGGGAGCTGTTTTTT. Its translation: CASIPTRGLTGELFF.

This clonotype has a handful of counts. Here the CDR3 reads CASSSDTPNEKLFF. CDR3 sequence (DNA): TGTGCCAGCAGCTCGGACACTCCTAATGAAAAACTGTTTTTT. The chain uses TRBV7-2 and TRBJ1-4; D perhaps matches TRBD1 (5 bases). Germline CDR1 and CDR2: SGHTA and FQGNSA. The CDR3 extends over 14 amino acids. V gave up 4 bases and J gave up 3 bases, with 9 bases separating them.

The chain couples TRBV28 to TRBJ2-7, with D possibly matching TRBD2 (5 bases). Trimming removed 7 bases from V and 4 bases from J, with 20 bases in between. Germline values: CDR1 MDHEN, CDR2 SYDVKM. This CDR3 contains 15 residues. The CDR3 loop is CASIGNVGVSYEQYF. The DNA of the CDR3 is TGTGCCAGCATCGGGAACGTCGGGGTTAGTTACGAGCAGTACTTC. The variable domain in full, with the rest retrieved from reference TRBV28 and TRBJ2-7, is DVKVTQSSRYLVKRTGEKVFLECVQDMDHENMFWYRQDPGLGLRLIYFSYDVKMKEKGDIPEGYSVSREKKERFSLILESASTNQTSMYLCASIGNVGVSYEQYFGPGTRLTVT.

V is TRBV28 and J is TRBJ2-7; D is unclear. This CDR3 has 13 residues. Germline CDR1 and CDR2: MDHEN and SYDVKM. Trimming shortened V by 3 bases and J by 6 bases, and 12 bases separated the two germline ends. The CDR3 here is CASSFRQAVEQYF. CDR3 DNA: TGTGCCAGCAGTTTTAGGCAAGCAGTCGAGCAGTACTTC.